Listed below are T cell receptor beta chains from one sample, sequenced in a study of neurological immune-mediated disorders. A single record per CDR3 protein comes from TCRdb applying MiXCR to the 5' RACE reads. Of 50,000 to 75,000 distinct CDR3 sequences listed, 4.1% are singletons. The sample taken for sequencing was PBMCs. These receptors all come from a man in his fifties with multiple sclerosis. Both conserved end residues are part of each CDR3. The D gene is left open where the match is weak. Expanded clones get a size class; other rows say once, few or many, or leave the size out.

TGCGCCAGCAGCCTGGGACAGAAAACAGATACGCAGTATTTT,CASSLGQKTDTQYF,TRBD1,many,TRBJ2-3,TRBV5-1
TGCGCCAGCAGCCCAGACGCAGGGCGGCGGAATGAAAAACTGTTTTTT,CASSPDAGRRNEKLFF,NA,many,TRBJ1-4,TRBV5-1
TGCGCTAGCAGCCGCGGCCCAAGCGGGACCGGGGAGCTGTTTTTT,CASSRGPSGTGELFF,NA,NA,TRBJ2-2,TRBV5-1
TGTGCCAGCAGCTTAAACGCATTACAGGGCAATGAGCAGTTCTTC,CASSLNALQGNEQFF,NA,many,TRBJ2-1,TRBV5-5
TGCGCCAGCAGCTTCTACAGTGGTCGGGATCAGCCCCAGCATTTT,CASSFYSGRDQPQHF,NA,many,TRBJ1-5,TRBV5-1
TGCAGTGCTAGTCGGGTCGCGACAGGGACCAATGAGCAGTTCTTC,CSASRVATGTNEQFF,TRBD1,many,TRBJ2-1,TRBV20-1
TGTGCCAGCAGCTTGGCCGGTAGTCTACAAGAGACCCAGTACTTC,CASSLAGSLQETQYF,NA,NA,TRBJ2-5,TRBV5-4
TGCGCCAGCAGCCCCCGCGACAGTTCCTACGAGCAGTACTTC,CASSPRDSSYEQYF,NA,many,TRBJ2-7,TRBV4-3
TGTGCCAGCAGCTTTGAGGACGGGAGCAGCTACACCTTC,CASSFEDGSSYTF,NA,many,TRBJ1-2,TRBV11-2
TGCGCCAGCAGGATCGGGGGAGGCACCGGGGAGCTGTTTTTT,CASRIGGGTGELFF,NA,many,TRBJ2-2,TRBV5-1
TGTGCCAGCAGCTTGTGGGGATACCGGGACAGGGCTTTTGAAGCTTTCTTT,CASSLWGYRDRAFEAFF,TRBD1,many,TRBJ1-1,TRBV5-5
TGCAGTGCTGACCTCGGGGGGGCCAGGACAGATACGCAGTATTTT,CSADLGGARTDTQYF,TRBD2,many,TRBJ2-3,TRBV20-1
TGTGCCAGCAGCTTAGGTCCGGTTACCTATAATTCACCCCTCCACTTT,CASSLGPVTYNSPLHF,NA,many,TRBJ1-6,TRBV7-2
TGCAGTGCTGGCAAGACTAGCGGGGGCCCAGAGACCCAGTACTTC,CSAGKTSGGPETQYF,TRBD2,many,TRBJ2-5,TRBV20-1
TGTGCCAGCAGCTTATACTCAGGGCGCCTAACTAGCACAGATACGCAGTATTTT,CASSLYSGRLTSTDTQYF,NA,many,TRBJ2-3,TRBV7-3
TGTGCCAGCAGCCCCTGGACTGCTACCGGGGAGCTGTTTTTT,CASSPWTATGELFF,NA,many,TRBJ2-2,TRBV7-2
TGCGCCAGCAGTCCCGATCCGGGGTTTGAAGCTTTCTTT,CASSPDPGFEAFF,NA,many,TRBJ1-1,TRBV5-1
TGTGCCAGCAGCTTAGTTTTGGCTCGGGACACCAGGGAGGCTGAAGCTTTCTTT,CASSLVLARDTREAEAFF,NA,many,TRBJ1-1,TRBV7-9
TGCAGCGGGGGGACAGGGGGAACCTACAATGAGCAGTTCTTC,CSGGTGGTYNEQFF,TRBD1,many,TRBJ2-1,TRBV29-1
TGTGCCAGCAGCCAGAGGACTACCCCTAATAAGTACTTC,CASSQRTTPNKYF,NA,many,TRBJ2-5,TRBV14